One and the same sample provided the 14 T cell receptor beta chains below, sequenced in a study of shared clonotypes between healthy human individuals. Sequencing was performed with immunoSEQ multiplex PCR; in TCRdb, only in-frame clones are kept and a portion is missing. The data show about 530,000 clones, with about 96% seen just once and about 0.057% held by the top ten. The specimen sequenced was naive CD4+ T cells sorted from blood. The sample's subset: CD45RA+ positively selected. The receptors stem from a young woman in good health.

V gene TRBV7-9 combines with J gene TRBJ2-5; no definite D call. The V end lost 3 bases, the J end lost 0 bases, and 8 bases lay between the germline ends. This CDR3 has 14 residues. Germline V gene sequence: CDR1 SEHNR, CDR2 FQNEAQ (reference sequence). CDR3 loop: CASSFVVHQETQYF. In DNA, the CDR3 is TGTGCCAGCAGCTTCGTGGTCCACCAAGAGACCCAGTACTTC.

The rearrangement joins TRBV7-8 to TRBJ2-7; D is perhaps TRBD1 (6 bases). V gave up 6 bases and J gave up 2 bases, with 14 bases separating them. Germline assignment: CDR1 SGHVS and CDR2 FQNEAQ. The CDR3 length is 14 residues. This chain's CDR3 is CASRQYQGTYEQYF. CDR3 DNA: TGTGCCAGCAGACAATACCAGGGGACCTACGAGCAGTACTTC. Looking up the rest from reference TRBV7-8 and TRBJ2-7 gives the full variable domain: GAGVSQSPRYKVAKRGQDVALRCDPISGHVSLFWYQQALGQGPEFLTYFQNEAQLDKSGLPSDRFFAERPEGSVSTLKIQRTQQEDSAVYLCASRQYQGTYEQYFGPGTRLTVT.

A single count supports this clone. V usage is TRBV28 and J usage is TRBJ1-2; D ambiguous. The length of the CDR3 is 12 residues. Germline CDR1 reads MDHEN; CDR2 reads SYDVKM. V lost 3 bases and J lost 8, with 10 bases in between. This CDR3 reads CASSFVGRGYTF. Here the CDR3 DNA reads TGTGCCAGCAGTTTTGTGGGCCGGGGCTACACCTTC.

This clone was seen once. V usage is TRBV7-9 and J usage is TRBJ2-7; D is undetermined. Germline CDR1 and CDR2: SEHNR and FQNEAQ (reference sequence). With 4 bases removed from V and 6 bases from J, the gap between germline ends came to 16 bases. The CDR3 is 14 amino acids. The CDR3 sequence: CASSSVVSSSEQYF. CDR3 bases: TGTGCCAGCAGCTCGGTAGTGAGCAGCTCCGAGCAGTACTTC.

The chain combines TRBV7-8 with TRBJ2-7; weak D call: TRBD2 (5 bases). The CDR3 runs to 13 residues. Trimming took off 3 bases at V and 2 bases at J, with 8 bases between the two ends. Germline CDR1 and CDR2: SGHVS and FQNEAQ. The CDR3 here is CASSLASPYEQYF. CDR3 in DNA: TGTGCCAGCAGCTTGGCTAGCCCCTACGAGCAGTACTTC.

This chain uses TRBV7-9 with TRBJ2-7, with 7 bases fitting TRBD1. Per the germline V gene, CDR1 is SEHNR and CDR2 is FQNEAQ (reference sequence). With V trimmed by 4 bases and J by 3 bases, 6 bases remained unmatched. This CDR3 spans 14 amino acids. In DNA, the CDR3 is TGTGCCAGCAGCTCGGACAGGTTGAACTACGAGCAGTACTTC. This codes for CASSSDRLNYEQYF.

This rearrangement joins TRBV6-1 to TRBJ1-4; no clear D gene. Looked up from germline, CDR1 is MNHNS and CDR2 is SASEGT. The length of the CDR3 is 14 residues. The V end lost 1 base, the J end lost 4 bases, and 7 bases lay between the germline ends. The CDR3 nucleotides are TGTGCCAGCAGTGAAGTAGGGTTTAATGAAAAACTGTTTTTT. Encoded protein: CASSEVGFNEKLFF.

The CDR3 DNA reads as TGTGCCAGCAGAACCCCCCTATCGGGAGGGCCCTACGAGCAGTACTTC. Its translation is CASRTPLSGGPYEQYF. This chain connects TRBV6-6 to TRBJ2-7; 8 nucleotides agree with TRBD2. CDR3 length equals 16 residues. Unmatched junction bases numbered 12, after V lost 6 bases and J lost 2 bases. Germline V CDR1 and CDR2: MNHNY, SVGAGI (reference sequence).

This clone was counted a single time. Other DNA sequences in this specimen translate into the identical CDR3. V gene TRBV5-1 combines with J gene TRBJ2-1; D is unresolved. Germline V lookup: CDR1 SGHRS, CDR2 YFSETQ. V lost 1 base, J lost 0 bases, and 8 bases lay in between. The CDR3 is 15 amino acids. The DNA of the CDR3 is TGCGCCAGCAGCTTGCTGGCTAGCTCCTACAATGAGCAGTTCTTC. The encoded protein is CASSLLASSYNEQFF.

V and J are TRBV5-1 and TRBJ1-1; D not resolved. The V end lost 4 bases, the J end lost 1 base, and 8 bases lay between the germline ends. The V gene's germline CDR1 is SGHRS and CDR2 YFSETQ. The CDR3 is 13 residues long. The CDR3, as DNA: TGCGCCAGCAGCGGGCGGACGAACACTGAAGCTTTCTTT. It is translated as CASSGRTNTEAFF. Full variable domain (remainder filled in from reference TRBV5-1 and TRBJ1-1): KAGVTQTPRYLIKTRGQQVTLSCSPISGHRSVSWYQQTPGQGLQFLFEYFSETQRNKGNFPGRFSGRQFSNSRSEMNVSTLELGDSALYLCASSGRTNTEAFFGQGTRLTVV.

J is TRBJ1-5 and V is TRBV29-1; D may be TRBD1 (6 bases). This CDR3 has 13 residues. Between the trimmed V and J ends, which lost 6 bases and 7 bases, there was a span of 16 bases. The germline CDR1 and CDR2 sequences are SQVTM and ANQGSEA. The CDR3 DNA is TGCAGCGTCGACACAGGGTTGGGCCAGCCCCAGCATTTT. Translating gives CSVDTGLGQPQHF.

As concerns this clone: The same CDR3 is also encoded by other DNA sequences in this sample. This chain connects TRBV5-1 to TRBJ2-1; the match to TRBD2 covers 9 bases. J lost 9 bases, V lost 0 bases, and 10 bases had no gene match. The CDR3 is made up of 16 amino acids. Germline V gives CDR1 SGHRS, CDR2 YFSETQ. The CDR3 protein is CASSLVLAGGRGEQFF. CDR3 DNA sequence: TGCGCCAGCAGCTTGGTACTCGCGGGAGGGCGGGGTGAGCAGTTCTTC.

This clone has just one count. The J gene is TRBJ2-5, the V gene TRBV5-1, with D uncertain. The CDR3 runs 11 residues. CDR1 is SGHRS, CDR2 YFSETQ, per germline. The germline V and J ends were trimmed by 0 bases and 9 bases, with 6 bases remaining between them. CDR3 in DNA: TGCGCCAGCAGCTTGGGGGCTTCCCAGTACTTC. It encodes CASSLGASQYF.

This clone has just one count. The V call is TRBV28, the J call TRBJ2-1; D is unresolved. Germline lookup yields CDR1 MDHEN and CDR2 SYDVKM. The CDR3 runs 13 residues. The V end lost 5 bases, the J end lost 8 bases, and 13 bases lay between the germline ends. CDR3 loop: CASSTPPKDEQFF. The CDR3 DNA follows: TGTGCCAGCAGTACACCCCCCAAGGATGAGCAGTTCTTC.